This TCR beta chain was recovered during a study of T cell responses to AZD1222 COVID-19 vaccine. This clone turned up a few times. Its antigen is unknown. Other DNA sequences within the sample encode an identical CDR3. Broader study findings: Samples come after the peak T cell response, not at day 14. Along spike, vaccine-associated CD4 TCRs were found throughout, with dominance at 160-218 and 743-854.

Assay used: immunoSEQ multiplex PCR; TCRdb lists only in-frame clones, some missing. The sample contains 200,000 or so clones, 75% to 90% of which appear only once. Sample: peripheral blood, taken on day 0 of MenACWY control vaccination. The TCR was taken from an adult in good health.

CDR3 protein: CASSLVAGGSYEQYF. CDR3 sequence (DNA): TGCGCCAGCAGCTTGGTGGCAGGGGGTTCCTACGAGCAGTACTTC. V usage is TRBV5-1 and J usage is TRBJ2-7, with 7 nucleotides matching TRBD1. CDR1 and CDR2 (germline): SGHRS, YFSETQ. V gave up 0 bases and J gave up 1 base; unmatched junction bases: 4. The CDR3 consists of 15 residues.